Listed here is a single T cell receptor (beta chain). V gave up 9 bases and J gave up 5 bases; unmatched junction bases: 1. The CDR3 totals 12 residues. Germline CDR1 LNHDA, CDR2 SQIVND (reference sequence). This sample is drawn from a study of OX40 agonist ivuxolimab in advanced cancers. Using immunoSEQ multiplex PCR, the repertoire was profiled, and TCRdb retains in-frame clones only, with some absent. This sample yields some 85,000 clones, of which 75% to 95% are seen a single time; approximately 2.4% belongs to the top ten. Specimen: CD4+ or CD8+ T cells sorted from blood, collected in a trial of the OX40 agonist ivuxolimab. The gene calls are TRBV19 and TRBJ1-4, with TRBD1 matching over 9 bases. The source is an adult with an advanced solid tumor such as melanoma, head and neck, liver or kidney cancer. CDR3 in DNA: TGTGCCAGCGGACAGGGGAATGAAAAACTGTTTTTT. It translates to CASGQGNEKLFF.